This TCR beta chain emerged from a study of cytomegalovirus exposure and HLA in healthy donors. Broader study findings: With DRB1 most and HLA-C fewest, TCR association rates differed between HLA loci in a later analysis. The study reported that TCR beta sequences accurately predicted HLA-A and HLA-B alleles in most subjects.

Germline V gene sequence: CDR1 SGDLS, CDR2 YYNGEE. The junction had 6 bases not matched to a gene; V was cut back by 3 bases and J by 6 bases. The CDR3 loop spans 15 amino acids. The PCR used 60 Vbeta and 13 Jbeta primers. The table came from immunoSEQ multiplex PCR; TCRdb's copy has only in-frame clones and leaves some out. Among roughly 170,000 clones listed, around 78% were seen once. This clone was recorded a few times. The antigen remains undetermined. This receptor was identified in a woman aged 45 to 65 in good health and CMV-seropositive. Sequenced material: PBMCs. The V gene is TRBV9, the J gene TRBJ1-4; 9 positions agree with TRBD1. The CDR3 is CASSARDRADEKLFF. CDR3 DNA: TGTGCCAGCAGCGCTAGGGACAGGGCTGATGAAAAACTGTTTTTT.